One and the same sample provided the 8 T cell receptor beta chains below, sequenced in a study of blood T cells in healthy people across ages. Sample-barcoded 5' priming and a J-beta primer mix drove a second PCR of about 6 to 12 cycles. TCRdb called the 5' RACE reads again in MiXCR, with one record for every CDR3 protein. The data hold 1.8 million or so distinct CDR3 sequences, with about 39% observed a single time. Sequencing input: blood. Receptors originate from a human donor in good health.

V gene TRBV6-6 combines with J gene TRBJ1-5; D perhaps matches TRBD1 (5 bases). The ends were cut back, 11 bases at V and 7 bases at J, with 21 bases in the middle. CDR3 length: 14 amino acids. Germline V lookup: CDR1 MNHNY, CDR2 SVGAGI (reference sequence). The chain's CDR3 is CASRGGIAGQPQHF. In nucleotides, the CDR3 is TGTGCCTCTAGGGGAGGGATTGCAGGACAGCCCCAGCATTTT.

With respect to this clonotype: A much larger clone differs by one base, so this may be a read error. J is TRBJ2-7 and V is TRBV3-1, with 11 bases matching TRBD2. Germline values: CDR1 LGHDT, CDR2 YNNKEL (reference sequence). V trimming: 5 bases; J trimming: 3 bases; junction bases outside the gene matches: 3. The CDR3 consists of 14 residues. CDR3: CASSYTSGGYEQYF. The CDR3 region has the DNA TGTGCCAGCAGCTATACTAGCGGGGGCTACGAGCAGTACTTC.

Details on this clonotype: An end of the junction differs from the germline gene, which may be a read error. J is TRBJ1-6 and V is TRBV7-7; D remains ambiguous. CDR1 and CDR2 from the germline V gene are SSHAT and FNYEAQ (reference sequence). This CDR3 comprises 18 residues. As DNA, the CDR3 is TGTGCCAGCAGCTCAACAGAGTGTAGGAGCTCCTATAATTCGCCCCTCCACTTT. It translates to CASSSTECRSSYNSPLHF.

The chain combines TRBV7-2 with TRBJ1-6; D remains ambiguous. Trimming shortened V by 1 base and J by 9 bases, and 10 bases separated the two germline ends. CDR1 is SGHTA and CDR2 is FQGNSA in the germline V gene. The CDR3 totals 14 residues. Written as DNA, the CDR3 is TGTGCCAGCAGCTTAGTTGCTGGTGGTTCACCCCTCCACTTT. Translating it yields CASSLVAGGSPLHF.

This sequence joins TRBV12-5 and TRBJ1-2; D possibly corresponds to TRBD1 (5 bases). Germline V CDR1 and CDR2: LGHNT, FRNRAP. The V end lost 4 bases, the J end lost 7 bases, and 13 bases lay between the germline ends. The CDR3 covers 13 residues. The CDR3, as DNA: TGTGCTAGTGGTTCAGGGAGTTCGGGTGGCTACACCTTC. It specifies CASGSGSSGGYTF.

V usage is TRBV21-1 and J usage is TRBJ2-3. TRBV21-1 is listed as a pseudogene. The CDR3 has 15 residues. This chain's CDR3 is CASSNREISTDTQYF. DNA for the CDR3: TGTGCCAGCAGCAACAGAGAAATTAGCACAGATACGCAGTATTTT.

This chain joins TRBV7-3 and TRBJ2-1; 13 positions agree with TRBD2. V was pared by 4 bases and J by 8 bases, with 17 bases of the junction left unmatched. CDR3 length equals 19 residues. Germline CDR1 reads SGHTA; CDR2 reads FQGTGA. Written as DNA, the CDR3 is TGTGCCAGCAGCTCGATACCTCAGACTAGCGGGGGGACTCGCGATGAGCAGTTCTTC. Its translation: CASSSIPQTSGGTRDEQFF.

The rearrangement uses TRBV4-2 and TRBJ2-1, with D hard to call. V dropped 0 bases and J dropped 2 bases, with 11 bases sitting between them. From germline, CDR1 is LGHNA and CDR2 YNFKEQ. CDR3 length: 16 residues. CDR3 DNA sequence: TGTGCCAGCAGCCAAGAAGGTGGGGTCGCCTACAATGAGCAGTTCTTC. It translates to CASSQEGGVAYNEQFF.